This T cell receptor (beta chain) was captured in a study of shared clonotypes between healthy human individuals. Clones were sequenced by immunoSEQ multiplex PCR, and TCRdb holds only the in-frame ones, with some missing. Of millions of clones listed, over 85% are singletons. The CDR3 is 14 amino acids. Trimming removed 5 bases from V and 1 base from J, with 8 bases in between. The germline CDR1 and CDR2 sequences are SGHNT and YENEEA. This TCR derives from a man aged 18 to 29 in good health. The sample taken for sequencing was naive CD4+ T cells sorted from blood. The subset denotes: CD45RA+ positively selected. The V and J genes are TRBV11-3 and TRBJ2-2; possibly TRBD1 or TRBD2 for D (5 bases each). The CDR3 sequence is CASSRDGNTGELFF. CDR3 sequence (DNA): TGTGCCAGCAGCCGGGACGGGAACACCGGGGAGCTGTTTTTT.